This T cell receptor beta chain was captured by sequencing in a study of cytomegalovirus exposure and HLA in healthy donors. The donors gave bone marrow, and they were healthy. The germline V and J ends were trimmed by 7 bases and 0 bases, with 10 bases remaining between them. CDR3 length: 14 residues. Germline V gene lookup returns CDR1 SGHTA and CDR2 FQGNSA. Primers for the PCR totalled 60 Vbeta and 13 Jbeta. Clones were sequenced by immunoSEQ multiplex PCR, and TCRdb holds only the in-frame ones, with some missing. This table has 170,000 or so clones, more than 65% appearing once. This clone was recorded only once.

This clonotype was obtained from a middle-aged man in good health and CMV-seropositive. V usage is TRBV7-2 and J usage is TRBJ1-3; D is uncertain. Input material: PBMCs. CDR3 nucleotide sequence: TGTGCCAGCACCCTAACGGGCTCTGGAAACACCATATATTTT. This gives the protein CASTLTGSGNTIYF. Variable domain in full (rest from reference TRBV7-2 and TRBJ1-3): GAGVSQSPSNKVTEKGKDVELRCDPISGHTALYWYRQSLGQGLEFLIYFQGNSAPDKSGLPSDRFSAERTGGSVSTLTIQRTQQEDSAVYLCASTLTGSGNTIYFGEGSWLTVV.